Each of the 31 T cell receptor beta chains below was sequenced from the same sample in a study of T cells after yellow fever vaccination. Each CDR3 protein gets one entry after TCRdb re-called the 5' RACE reads with MiXCR. Among around 550,000 distinct CDR3 sequences, roughly 19% were seen once, and the ten largest hold roughly an eighth. The sequences come from PBMCs, collected 15 days after the yellow fever booster vaccination. All receptors derive from a man younger than 40 who received the YFV17D yellow fever vaccine.

The rearrangement uses TRBV4-2 and TRBJ2-7, with 10 nucleotides matching TRBD2. V lost 1 base and J lost 2; bases outside the gene matches: 5. The CDR3 spans 16 residues. Germline CDR1 and CDR2: LGHNA and YNFKEQ. The CDR3 bases are TGTGCCAGCAGCCAAGGCCCTAGCGGGGGCCCCTACGAGCAGTACTTC. It is translated as CASSQGPSGGPYEQYF.

The chain joins TRBV7-2 to TRBJ2-1; TRBD2 matches 8 bases. With V trimmed by 4 bases and J by 7 bases, 12 bases remained unmatched. The CDR3 contains 16 residues. Per the germline V gene, CDR1 is SGHTA and CDR2 is FQGNSA. CDR3 amino acids: CASSSTGTRVMNEQFF. The CDR3 DNA sequence: TGTGCCAGCAGCTCAACCGGGACTAGGGTAATGAATGAGCAGTTCTTC.

Only a few counts were recorded for this clonotype. The rearrangement joins TRBV29-1 to TRBJ1-2, with D maybe TRBD1 (5 bases). Between the trimmed V and J ends, which lost 7 bases and 6 bases, there was a span of 9 bases. The CDR3 runs to 10 residues. Germline V gene lookup returns CDR1 SQVTM and CDR2 ANQGSEA. Here the CDR3 DNA reads TGCAGCGCCGGGACGGATGGCTACACCTTC. This sequence encodes CSAGTDGYTF.

CDR3 sequence reads: CASSYRPSVDTQYF. The CDR3 DNA follows: TGTGCCAGCAGTTACAGGCCGTCCGTTGATACGCAGTATTTT. V usage is TRBV6-2 or TRBV6-3 and J usage is TRBJ2-3; D gene unclear. Per the germline V gene, CDR1 is MNHEY and CDR2 is SVGEGT. V dropped 2 bases and J dropped 6 bases, with 12 bases sitting between them. The length of the CDR3 is 14 residues.

The genes are TRBV29-1 and TRBJ1-4, with D unclear. V was trimmed by 4 bases and J by 3 bases, leaving 9 bases between them. Germline V gene lookup returns CDR1 SQVTM and CDR2 ANQGSEA. This CDR3 has 13 residues. The CDR3 nucleotides read TGCAGCGTTGCAGTGTTGGCTAATGAAAAACTGTTTTTT. Its protein is CSVAVLANEKLFF. The complete variable domain, with remaining parts taken from reference TRBV29-1 and TRBJ1-4, reads SAVISQKPSRDICQRGTSLTIQCQVDSQVTMMFWYRQQPGQSLTLIATANQGSEATYESGFVIDKFPISRPNLTFSTLTVSNMSPEDSSIYLCSVAVLANEKLFFGSGTQLSVL.

This sequence joins TRBV19 and TRBJ2-7; D assignment may be TRBD1 or TRBD2 (5 bases each). Germline CDR1 LNHDA, CDR2 SQIVND (reference sequence). CDR3 size: 15 residues. Trimming removed 6 bases from V and 2 bases from J, with 17 bases in between. CDR3 bases: TGTGCCAGTAGCAGACTCCGGGACGAGACCTACGAGCAGTACTTC. Protein: CASSRLRDETYEQYF.

This clonotype was seen a few times. The junction departs from the called germline gene at one end, perhaps through a read error. The chain has TRBV5-1 and TRBJ1-1; D gene unclear. This CDR3 comprises 14 residues. Germline lookup yields CDR1 SGHRS and CDR2 YFSETQ. The CDR3 nucleotides are TGCGCCAGTAGCTCTTTTGGAGAGAACACTGAAGCTTTCTTT. Translated, it gives CASSSFGENTEAFF.

This clonotype came up a few times. The gene calls are TRBV23-1 and TRBJ1-5; D is unresolved. TRBV23-1 is an open reading frame whose function is uncertain. V lost 11 bases and J lost 3, with 14 bases in between. The CDR3 covers 13 residues. The CDR3 DNA is TGCGCCCTCCTGGCCAGTCTCAATCAGCCCCAGCATTTT. Protein: CALLASLNQPQHF.

This clonotype has more than one count but fewer than ten. The gene calls are TRBV10-3 and TRBJ2-7, with 7 bases aligning to TRBD1. This CDR3 is 14 amino acids long. The J segment lost 5 bases and the V segment lost 9 bases, leaving 13 bases of the junction unmatched. Germline assignment: CDR1 ENHRY and CDR2 SYGVKD. The CDR3 coding sequence is TGTGCCATTAACACCGGGACAGCGGCAAACGAGCAGTACTTC. Translation gives CAINTGTAANEQYF.

This clonotype has just a few counts. V usage is TRBV3-1 and J usage is TRBJ2-2, with TRBD2 matching 12 bases. Losses at the gene ends were 3 bases for V and 5 bases for J; bases not matched to a gene: 4. Per germline, CDR1 LGHDT and CDR2 YNNKEL (reference sequence). CDR3 length equals 16 residues. The DNA of the CDR3 is TGTGCCAGCAGCCAGACTAGCGGGAGTGGTACCGGGGAGCTGTTTTTT. This sequence encodes CASSQTSGSGTGELFF.

The chain carries TRBV9 and TRBJ2-1; TRBD2 matches 8 bases. Germline V gene lookup returns CDR1 SGDLS and CDR2 YYNGEE. CDR3 length: 14 amino acids. Unmatched junction bases numbered 3, after V lost 2 bases and J lost 5 bases. As DNA, the CDR3 is TGTGCCAGCAGCGTTCTTAGCGGGAACAATGAGCAGTTCTTC. Translation: CASSVLSGNNEQFF.

This clonotype was observed once. V gene TRBV4-1 combines with J gene TRBJ2-3; D remains unclear. The germline V and J ends were trimmed by 0 bases and 6 bases, with 13 bases remaining between them. Germline assignment: CDR1 MGHRA and CDR2 YSYEKL. The CDR3 is 15 amino acids. The CDR3 DNA reads as TGCGCCAGCAGCCAAGATCAAGGTAGCCCCGATACGCAGTATTTT. As protein: CASSQDQGSPDTQYF.

This clonotype occurred a few times. The V gene is TRBV29-1, the J gene TRBJ2-7; 9 bases match TRBD2. The CDR3 is 13 residues long. Per germline, CDR1 SQVTM and CDR2 ANQGSEA. Germline trimming cut 6 bases from V and 0 bases from J; bases unmatched to any gene: 3. The CDR3 DNA reads as TGCAGCGTATGGACTAGCGACTCCTACGAGCAGTACTTC. It encodes CSVWTSDSYEQYF.

The V gene is TRBV20-1, the J gene TRBJ2-1, with 12 bases aligning to TRBD2. Trimming at V came to 1 base and at J to 10 bases, leaving 8 bases not matched to a gene. This CDR3 region has 15 residues. Germline V CDR1 and CDR2: DFQATT, SNEGSKA (reference sequence). The CDR3 DNA is TGCAGTGCTAGAGTCCCCGGGACTAGCGGGCGGGAGCAGTTCTTC. It translates to CSARVPGTSGREQFF.

V gene TRBV10-3 combines with J gene TRBJ2-7; 9 nucleotides align to TRBD1. The CDR3 loop spans 14 amino acids. Germline CDR1 reads ENHRY; CDR2 reads SYGVKD. With 5 bases clipped from V and 3 bases from J, the junction kept 5 bases outside the gene matches. Written as DNA, the CDR3 is TGTGCCATCAGTCTCGGACAGGGGTTCTACGAGCAGTACTTC. It specifies CAISLGQGFYEQYF.

This clonotype has a count of ten or more. The J gene is TRBJ2-7, the V gene TRBV5-1; possibly TRBD2 for D (5 bases). Germline V CDR1 and CDR2: SGHRS, YFSETQ. With 4 bases removed from V and 4 bases from J, the gap between germline ends came to 9 bases. CDR3 size: 12 residues. The DNA of the CDR3 is TGCGCCAGCAGCCCGGACTTGTACGAGCAGTACTTC. Translated: CASSPDLYEQYF.

This clonotype appeared a few times. V is TRBV29-1 and J is TRBJ2-1; 10 nucleotides agree with TRBD2. V shed 7 bases and J 4 bases; nucleotides not matched to a gene: 7. The CDR3 runs 14 residues. The germline V gene encodes CDR1 SQVTM and CDR2 ANQGSEA. This CDR3 is CSAVAGGPYNEQFF. Here the CDR3 DNA reads TGCAGCGCCGTAGCGGGAGGCCCTTACAATGAGCAGTTCTTC.

V is TRBV6-6 and J is TRBJ2-2; D not certain. Per germline, CDR1 MNHNY and CDR2 SVGAGI (reference sequence). Trimming left V 3 bases short and J 7 bases short, with 9 bases between. This CDR3 comprises 13 residues. CDR3 region: CASSYTVGGELFF. Written as DNA, the CDR3 is TGTGCCAGCAGTTATACTGTCGGCGGGGAGCTGTTTTTT.

The chain recombines TRBV29-1 with TRBJ2-1, with 7 bases fitting TRBD1. J gave up 6 bases and V 6 bases, and 8 bases lay outside the gene matches. The CDR3 has 13 residues. In germline, CDR1 is SQVTM, CDR2 ANQGSEA. The CDR3 nucleotides are TGCAGCGTCGACAGGGCCTACGGCAATGAGCAGTTCTTC. Its protein product is CSVDRAYGNEQFF.

This clonotype was detected only once. The chain couples TRBV19 to TRBJ2-3; D ambiguous. Trimming removed 4 bases at V and 2 bases at J, with 7 bases between. In germline, CDR1 is LNHDA, CDR2 SQIVND (reference sequence). This CDR3 spans 13 amino acids. The CDR3 nucleotides read TGTGCCAGTAGTACCAGGATCACAGATACGCAGTATTTT. Translating it yields CASSTRITDTQYF.

The chain carries TRBV7-9 and TRBJ1-2, with unresolved D. CDR3 length: 13 residues. V shed 5 bases and J shed 3 bases, with 10 bases lying between them. CDR1 and CDR2 from the germline V gene are SEHNR and FQNEAQ (reference sequence). The chain's CDR3 is CASSRPEHYGYTF. In DNA form, the CDR3 reads TGTGCCAGCAGCAGACCAGAGCACTATGGCTACACCTTC.

V and J are TRBV7-6 and TRBJ2-3; TRBD1 or TRBD2 may be the D gene (6 bases each). The V and J ends lost 1 base and 5 bases respectively, with 22 bases between them. From germline, CDR1 is SGHVS and CDR2 FNYEAQ. The CDR3 extends over 18 amino acids. The CDR3 DNA reads TGTGCCAGCAGCTTAGGGCCGTGGAGCGGGCTAGGGGGAGATACGCAGTATTTT. Its translation: CASSLGPWSGLGGDTQYF.

The chain is built from TRBV20-1 and TRBJ2-3; tentatively, D is TRBD2 (5 bases). The V gene's germline CDR1 is DFQATT and CDR2 SNEGSKA (reference sequence). V dropped 0 bases and J dropped 4 bases, with 14 bases sitting between them. The CDR3 extends over 15 amino acids. CDR3 in amino acids: CSARDPSRTADTQYF. The CDR3, as DNA: TGCAGTGCTAGAGATCCGTCTCGGACTGCAGATACGCAGTATTTT.

V and J are TRBV12-3 or TRBV12-4 and TRBJ2-5, with TRBD2 identical over 11 bases. V lost 5 bases to trimming and J lost 0 bases; unmatched junction nucleotides: 5. This CDR3 has 16 residues. The CDR3 bases are TGTGCCAGCAGTCCCTTAGCGGGAGGGAACCAAGAGACCCAGTACTTC. It translates to CASSPLAGGNQETQYF.

This clonotype has ten or more counts. The J gene is TRBJ2-7, the V gene TRBV7-9; 8 bases align to TRBD2. Germline V gene sequence: CDR1 SEHNR, CDR2 FQNEAQ (reference sequence). The junction had 1 base not matched to a gene; V was cut back by 5 bases and J by 4 bases. The CDR3 loop spans 12 amino acids. The CDR3, as DNA: TGTGCCAGCAGCGGCGGGGGGTACGAGCAGTACTTC. Translating it yields CASSGGGYEQYF.

This clonotype was observed a handful of times. The rearrangement uses TRBV6-5 and TRBJ2-7; no firm D call. The CDR3 is 11 residues long. Trimming took off 5 bases at V and 9 bases at J, with 11 bases between the two ends. The germline V gene has CDR1 MNHEY and CDR2 SVGAGI. CDR3 sequence: CASSDARAQYF. The DNA for the CDR3 is TGTGCCAGCAGTGATGCCCGGGCGCAGTACTTC.

The table lists this clonotype with a few counts. The chain combines TRBV15 with TRBJ2-3, with 7 bases that match TRBD1. This CDR3 contains 15 residues. From germline, CDR1 is LNHNV and CDR2 YYDKDF (reference sequence). V was clipped by 3 bases and J by 6 bases; unmatched bases: 9. This CDR3 reads CATSRGQMRGDTQYF. CDR3 DNA: TGTGCCACCAGCAGGGGACAGATGAGGGGGGATACGCAGTATTTT.

This clonotype was found a few times. The rearrangement uses TRBV10-3 and TRBJ2-3, with a possible D match to TRBD2 (5 bases). V was clipped by 5 bases and J by 6 bases, with 18 bases between them. The CDR3 is 15 amino acids. Per the germline V gene, CDR1 is ENHRY and CDR2 is SYGVKD. The CDR3 is CAISFSSRDQDTQYF. DNA of the CDR3: TGTGCCATCAGTTTCTCCTCCCGGGATCAGGATACGCAGTATTTT.

This clonotype was counted between two and nine times. The V call is TRBV29-1, the J call TRBJ2-7; D not resolved. V was trimmed by 6 bases and J by 0 bases, leaving 15 bases between them. This CDR3 region has 14 residues. Germline V gene lookup returns CDR1 SQVTM and CDR2 ANQGSEA. The CDR3, as DNA: TGCAGCGTGCGTGGGTGGATGGACTCCTACGAGCAGTACTTC. It yields the protein CSVRGWMDSYEQYF.

This clonotype occurred a few times. This rearrangement joins TRBV7-2 to TRBJ2-4, with a tentative D call TRBD2 (5 bases). The CDR3 has 12 residues. The V gene lost 6 bases and the J gene lost 16 bases, with 19 bases spanning the gap. Germline V CDR1 and CDR2: SGHTA, FQGNSA. The CDR3 DNA sequence: TGTGCCAGCAGTCCAGCTGGACCGGAGGTTTACTTC. It codes for CASSPAGPEVYF.

This clonotype appeared a few times. The chain employs TRBV12-3 or TRBV12-4 and TRBJ2-5, with 8 positions matching TRBD1. The CDR3 spans 15 residues. Losses at the gene ends were 4 bases for V and 4 bases for J; bases not matched to a gene: 8. CDR3 sequence (DNA): TGTGCCAGCAGTTCCCGGACAGGGAAAGGAGAGACCCAGTACTTC. It translates to CASSSRTGKGETQYF.